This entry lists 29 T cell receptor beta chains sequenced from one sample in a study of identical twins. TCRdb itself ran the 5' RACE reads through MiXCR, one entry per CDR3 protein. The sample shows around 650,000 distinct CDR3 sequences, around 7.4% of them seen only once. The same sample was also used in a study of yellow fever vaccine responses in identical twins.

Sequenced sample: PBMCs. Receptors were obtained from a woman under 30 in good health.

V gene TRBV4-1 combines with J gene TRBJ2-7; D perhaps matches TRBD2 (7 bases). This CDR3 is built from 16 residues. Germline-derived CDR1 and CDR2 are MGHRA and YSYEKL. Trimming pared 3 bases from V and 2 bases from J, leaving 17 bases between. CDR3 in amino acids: CASSQDSGTPPYEQYF. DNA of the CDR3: TGCGCCAGCAGCCAGGACAGCGGGACACCTCCCTACGAGCAGTACTTC.

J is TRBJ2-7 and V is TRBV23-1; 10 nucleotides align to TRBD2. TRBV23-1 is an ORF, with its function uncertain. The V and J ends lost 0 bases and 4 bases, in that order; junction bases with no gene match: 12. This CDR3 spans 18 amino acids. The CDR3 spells CASSQSCRLAGVPYEQYF. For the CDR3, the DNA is TGCGCCAGCAGTCAATCTTGTAGGCTAGCGGGAGTCCCTTACGAGCAGTACTTC.

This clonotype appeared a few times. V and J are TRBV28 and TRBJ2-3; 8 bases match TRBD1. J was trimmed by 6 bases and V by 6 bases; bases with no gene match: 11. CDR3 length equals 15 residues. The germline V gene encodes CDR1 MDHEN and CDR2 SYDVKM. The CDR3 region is CASSPGTGVSDTQYF. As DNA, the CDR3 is TGTGCCAGCAGCCCCGGGACAGGTGTCTCCGATACGCAGTATTTT.

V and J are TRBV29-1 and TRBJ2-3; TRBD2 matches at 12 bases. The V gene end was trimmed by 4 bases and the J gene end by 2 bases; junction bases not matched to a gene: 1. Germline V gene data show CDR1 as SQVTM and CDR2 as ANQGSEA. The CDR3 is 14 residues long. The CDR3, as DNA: TGCAGCGTTGGACTAGCGGGGGCCACAGATACGCAGTATTTT. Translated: CSVGLAGATDTQYF.

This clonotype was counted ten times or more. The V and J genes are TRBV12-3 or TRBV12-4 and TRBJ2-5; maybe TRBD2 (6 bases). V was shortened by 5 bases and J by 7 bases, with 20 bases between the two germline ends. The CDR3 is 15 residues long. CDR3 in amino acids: CASSPPGLQSGTQYF. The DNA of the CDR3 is TGTGCCAGCAGTCCACCGGGACTTCAATCCGGGACCCAGTACTTC.

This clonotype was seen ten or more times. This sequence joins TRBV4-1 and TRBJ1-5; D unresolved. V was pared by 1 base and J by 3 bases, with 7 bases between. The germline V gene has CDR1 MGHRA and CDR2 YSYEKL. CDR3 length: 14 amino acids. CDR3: CASSQAMVNQPQHF. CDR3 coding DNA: TGCGCCAGCAGCCAAGCGATGGTCAATCAGCCCCAGCATTTT.

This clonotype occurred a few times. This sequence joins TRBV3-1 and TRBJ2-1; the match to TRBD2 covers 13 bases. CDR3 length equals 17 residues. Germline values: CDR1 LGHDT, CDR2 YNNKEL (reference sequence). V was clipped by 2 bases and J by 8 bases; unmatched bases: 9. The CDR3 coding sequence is TGTGCCAGCAGCCAATTTACTAGCGGGAGGGCCTCGGATGAGCAGTTCTTC. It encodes CASSQFTSGRASDEQFF.

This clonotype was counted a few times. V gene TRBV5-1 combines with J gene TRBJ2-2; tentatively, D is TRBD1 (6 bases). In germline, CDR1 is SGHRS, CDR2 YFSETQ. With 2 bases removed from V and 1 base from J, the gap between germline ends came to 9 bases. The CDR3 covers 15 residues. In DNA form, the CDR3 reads TGCGCCAGCAGCTTCCTGGACAGGAACACCGGGGAGCTGTTTTTT. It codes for CASSFLDRNTGELFF.

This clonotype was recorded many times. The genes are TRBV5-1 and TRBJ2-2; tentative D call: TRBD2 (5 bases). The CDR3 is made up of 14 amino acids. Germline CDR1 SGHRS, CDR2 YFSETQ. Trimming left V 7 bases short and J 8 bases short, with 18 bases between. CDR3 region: CASSPLVREGELFF. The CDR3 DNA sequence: TGCGCCAGCTCCCCCCTAGTGAGGGAGGGGGAGCTGTTTTTT.

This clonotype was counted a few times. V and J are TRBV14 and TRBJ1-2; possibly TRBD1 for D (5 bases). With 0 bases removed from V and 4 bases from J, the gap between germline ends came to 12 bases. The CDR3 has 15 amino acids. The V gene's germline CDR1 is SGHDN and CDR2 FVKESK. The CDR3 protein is CASSQDFQGGYGYTF. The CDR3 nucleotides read TGTGCCAGCAGCCAAGATTTCCAGGGTGGCTATGGCTACACCTTC.

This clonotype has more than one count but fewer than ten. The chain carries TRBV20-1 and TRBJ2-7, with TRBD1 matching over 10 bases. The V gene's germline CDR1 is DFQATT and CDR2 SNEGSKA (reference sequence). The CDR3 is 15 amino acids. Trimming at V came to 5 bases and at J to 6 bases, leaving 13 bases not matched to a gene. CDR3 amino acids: CSAPGQGRVLAEQYF. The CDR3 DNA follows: TGCAGTGCTCCGGGACAGGGGAGGGTCCTGGCCGAGCAGTACTTC.

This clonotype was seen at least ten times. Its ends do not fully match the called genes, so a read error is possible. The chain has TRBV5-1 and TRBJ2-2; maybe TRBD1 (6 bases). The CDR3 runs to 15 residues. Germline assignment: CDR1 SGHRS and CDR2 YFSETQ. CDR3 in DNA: TGTGCCAGCAGCTCCGGGACAACAAACACCGGGGAGCTGTTTTTT. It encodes CASSSGTTNTGELFF.

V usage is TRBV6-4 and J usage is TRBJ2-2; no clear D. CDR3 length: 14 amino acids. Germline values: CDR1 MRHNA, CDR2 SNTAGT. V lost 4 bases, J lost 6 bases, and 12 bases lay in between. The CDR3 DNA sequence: TGTGCCAGCAGTGGCAATGGAGAGGCCGGGGAGCTGTTTTTT. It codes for CASSGNGEAGELFF.

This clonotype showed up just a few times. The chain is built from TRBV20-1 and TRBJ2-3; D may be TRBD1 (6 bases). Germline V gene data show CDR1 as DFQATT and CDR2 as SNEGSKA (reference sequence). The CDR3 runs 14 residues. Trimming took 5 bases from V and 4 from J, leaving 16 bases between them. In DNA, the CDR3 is TGCAGTGCTCTTATGTGGGCAGGGGCAGATACGCAGTATTTT. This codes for CSALMWAGADTQYF.

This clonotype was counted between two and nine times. The CDR3 here is CATSRDAPGGPYEQYF. The CDR3 DNA sequence: TGTGCCACCAGCAGAGATGCACCGGGAGGTCCCTACGAGCAGTACTTC. The gene calls are TRBV15 and TRBJ2-7, with TRBD2 matching over 7 bases. The CDR3 has 16 amino acids. Trimming removed 0 bases from V and 2 bases from J; junction bases left unmatched: 7. The germline V gene encodes CDR1 LNHNV and CDR2 YYDKDF (reference sequence).

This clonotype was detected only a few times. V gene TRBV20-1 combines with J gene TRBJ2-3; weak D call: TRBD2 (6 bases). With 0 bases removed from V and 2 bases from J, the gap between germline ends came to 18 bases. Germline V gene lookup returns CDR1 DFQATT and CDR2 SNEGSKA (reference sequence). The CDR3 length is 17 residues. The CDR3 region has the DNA TGCAGTGCTAGAGATAATTGGGGGGTCCTGAACACAGATACGCAGTATTTT. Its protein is CSARDNWGVLNTDTQYF.

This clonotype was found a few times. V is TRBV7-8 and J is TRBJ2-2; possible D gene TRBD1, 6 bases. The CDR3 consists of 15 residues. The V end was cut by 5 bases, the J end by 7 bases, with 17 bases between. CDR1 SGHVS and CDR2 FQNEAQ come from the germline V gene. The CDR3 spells CASSPEARGFGELFF. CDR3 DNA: TGTGCCAGCAGCCCCGAAGCAAGGGGGTTCGGGGAGCTGTTTTTT.

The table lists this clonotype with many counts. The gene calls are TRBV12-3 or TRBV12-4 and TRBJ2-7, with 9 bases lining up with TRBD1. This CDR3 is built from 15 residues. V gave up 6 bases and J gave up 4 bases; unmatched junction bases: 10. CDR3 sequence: CASRPQGAGAYEQYF. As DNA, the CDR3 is TGTGCCAGCAGGCCACAGGGGGCAGGGGCTTACGAGCAGTACTTC.

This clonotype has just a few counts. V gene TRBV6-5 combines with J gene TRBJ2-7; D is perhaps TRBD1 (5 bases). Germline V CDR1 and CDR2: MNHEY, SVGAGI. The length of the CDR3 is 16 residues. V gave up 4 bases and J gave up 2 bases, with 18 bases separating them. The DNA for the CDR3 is TGTGCCAGCAGTTCAACCCGCGCGTTGGACACCTACGAGCAGTACTTC. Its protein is CASSSTRALDTYEQYF.

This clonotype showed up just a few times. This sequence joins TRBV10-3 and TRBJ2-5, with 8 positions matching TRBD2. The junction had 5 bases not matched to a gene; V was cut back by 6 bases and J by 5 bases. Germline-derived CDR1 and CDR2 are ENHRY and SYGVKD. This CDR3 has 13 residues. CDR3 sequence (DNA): TGTGCCATCAGGGCGGGAGGATCGGAGACCCAGTACTTC. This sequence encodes CAIRAGGSETQYF.

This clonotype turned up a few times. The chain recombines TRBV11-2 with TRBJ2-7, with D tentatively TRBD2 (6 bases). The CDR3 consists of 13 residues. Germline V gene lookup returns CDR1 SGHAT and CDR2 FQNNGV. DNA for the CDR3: TGTGCCAGCAGCTTAACCCCAGCGGGCCGATACGTCGTC. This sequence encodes CASSLTPAGRYVV.

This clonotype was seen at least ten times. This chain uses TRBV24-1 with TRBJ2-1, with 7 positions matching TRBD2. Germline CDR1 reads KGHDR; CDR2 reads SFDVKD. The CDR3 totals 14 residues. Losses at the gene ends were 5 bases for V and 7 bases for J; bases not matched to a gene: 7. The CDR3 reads CATSVAGVDNEQFF. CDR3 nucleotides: TGTGCCACCAGTGTGGCGGGAGTGGATAATGAGCAGTTCTTC.

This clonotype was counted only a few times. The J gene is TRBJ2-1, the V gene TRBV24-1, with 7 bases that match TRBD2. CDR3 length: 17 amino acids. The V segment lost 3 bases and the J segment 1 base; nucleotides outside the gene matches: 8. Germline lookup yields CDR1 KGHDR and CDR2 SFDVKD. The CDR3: CATSDRLSGPSYNEQFF. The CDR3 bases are TGTGCCACCAGTGATCGCCTTAGCGGGCCTTCCTACAATGAGCAGTTCTTC.

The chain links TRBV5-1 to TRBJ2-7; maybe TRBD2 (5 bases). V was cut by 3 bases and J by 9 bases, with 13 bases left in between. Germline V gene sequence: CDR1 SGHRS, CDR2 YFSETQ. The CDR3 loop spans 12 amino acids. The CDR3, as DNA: TGCGCCAGCAGCTCAGACGGACTGGCGCAGTACTTC. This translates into CASSSDGLAQYF.

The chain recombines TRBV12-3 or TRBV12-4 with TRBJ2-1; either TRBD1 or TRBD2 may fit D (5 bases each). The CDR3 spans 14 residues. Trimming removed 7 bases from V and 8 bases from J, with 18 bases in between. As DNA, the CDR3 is TGTGCCAGCATGGGGACCCTAATGGTCCATGAGCAGTTCTTC. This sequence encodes CASMGTLMVHEQFF.

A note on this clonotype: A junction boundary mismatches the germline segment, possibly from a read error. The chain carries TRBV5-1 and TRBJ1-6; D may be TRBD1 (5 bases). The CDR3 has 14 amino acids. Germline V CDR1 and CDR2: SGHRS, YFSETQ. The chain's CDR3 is CTSSSQGGNSPLHF. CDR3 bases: TGCACCAGCAGCTCTCAGGGTGGTAATTCACCCCTCCACTTT.

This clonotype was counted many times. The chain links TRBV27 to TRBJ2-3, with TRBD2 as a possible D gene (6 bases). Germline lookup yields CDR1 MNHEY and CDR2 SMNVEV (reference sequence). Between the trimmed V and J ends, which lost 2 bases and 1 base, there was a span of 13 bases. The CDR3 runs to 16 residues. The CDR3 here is CASSLIRGARTDTQYF. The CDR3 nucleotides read TGTGCCAGCAGTTTAATTCGCGGGGCACGCACAGATACGCAGTATTTT.

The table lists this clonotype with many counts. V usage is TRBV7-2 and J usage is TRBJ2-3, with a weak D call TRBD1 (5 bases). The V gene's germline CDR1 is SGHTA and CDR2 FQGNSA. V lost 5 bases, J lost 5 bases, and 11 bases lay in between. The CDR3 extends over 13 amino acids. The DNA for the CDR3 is TGTGCCAGCAGCCGCCACCAGGGAGATACGCAGTATTTT. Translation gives CASSRHQGDTQYF.

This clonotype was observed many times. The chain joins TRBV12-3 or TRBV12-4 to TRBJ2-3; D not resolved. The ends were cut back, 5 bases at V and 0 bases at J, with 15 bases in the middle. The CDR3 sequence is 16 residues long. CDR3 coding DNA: TGTGCCAGCAGTCCGTGGGTCAGAATGAGCACAGATACGCAGTATTTT. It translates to CASSPWVRMSTDTQYF.